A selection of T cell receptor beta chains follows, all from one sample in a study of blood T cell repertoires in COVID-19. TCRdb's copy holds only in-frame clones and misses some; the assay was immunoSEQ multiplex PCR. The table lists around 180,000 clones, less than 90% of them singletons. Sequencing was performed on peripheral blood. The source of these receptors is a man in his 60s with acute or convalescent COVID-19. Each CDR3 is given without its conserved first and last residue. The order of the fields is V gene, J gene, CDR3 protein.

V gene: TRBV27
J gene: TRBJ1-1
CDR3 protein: ASSLAEFTEAF

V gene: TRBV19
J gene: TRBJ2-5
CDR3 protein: ASSPDRARWETQY

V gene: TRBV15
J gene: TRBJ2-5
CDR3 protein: ATSGGGQGRETQY

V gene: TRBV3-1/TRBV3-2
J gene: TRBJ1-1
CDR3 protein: ASSLRTGERNTEAF

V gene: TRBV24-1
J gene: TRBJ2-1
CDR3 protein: ATSDLTGGGSYNEQF

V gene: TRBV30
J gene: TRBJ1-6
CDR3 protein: ACTSGQGNNSPLH

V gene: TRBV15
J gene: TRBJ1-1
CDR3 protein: ATSRPGTGLVAF

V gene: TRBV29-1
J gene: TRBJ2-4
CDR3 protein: SVLGGGAKNIQY

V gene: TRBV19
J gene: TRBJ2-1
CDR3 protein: ASMMASGVTEQF

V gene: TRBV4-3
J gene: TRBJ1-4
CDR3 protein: ASSQDPPSSTGQTNEKLF

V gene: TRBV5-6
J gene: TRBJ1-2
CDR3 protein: ASSHGTASYGYT

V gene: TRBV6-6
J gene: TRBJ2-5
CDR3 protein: ASSLGQGGAQY

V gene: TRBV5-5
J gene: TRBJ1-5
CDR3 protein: ASSLAGNQPQH

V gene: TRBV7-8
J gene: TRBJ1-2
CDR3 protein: ASSFAGNRYGYT

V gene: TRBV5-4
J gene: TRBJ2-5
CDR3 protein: ASSVGLSGETQY

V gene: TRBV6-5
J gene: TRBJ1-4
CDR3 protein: ASSYGGTGDEKLF

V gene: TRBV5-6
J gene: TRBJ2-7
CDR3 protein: ASSFSGMNSYEQY

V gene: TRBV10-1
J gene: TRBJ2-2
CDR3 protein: ASSEIQTGELF

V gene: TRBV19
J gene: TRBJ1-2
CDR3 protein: ASSTGQYYGYT

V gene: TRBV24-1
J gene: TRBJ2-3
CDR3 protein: ATSLRTSGSTDTQY

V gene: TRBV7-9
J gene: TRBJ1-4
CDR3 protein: ASSAPDPGSREKLF

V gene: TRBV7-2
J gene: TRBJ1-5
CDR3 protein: ASSALRSHQPQH

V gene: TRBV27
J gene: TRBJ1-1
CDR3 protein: ASRRGRGPLNTEAF

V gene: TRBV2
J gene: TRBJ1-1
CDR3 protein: ASQPVGVSTEAF

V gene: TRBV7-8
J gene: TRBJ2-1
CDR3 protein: ASSLRLTTHNEQF

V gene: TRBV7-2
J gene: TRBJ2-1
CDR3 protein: ASELLAGVVNEQF

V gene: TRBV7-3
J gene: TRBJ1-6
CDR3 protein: ASSEKYNSPLH

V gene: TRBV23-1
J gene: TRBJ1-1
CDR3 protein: ASSQGTGNTEAF

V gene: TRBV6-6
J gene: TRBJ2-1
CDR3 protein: ASRQGARNEQF